Included here is one T cell receptor (beta chain) sequence, with context. It was with a sample-barcoded 5' primer and a J-beta primer mix that a second PCR of about 6 to 11 cycles was run. MiXCR, applied by TCRdb to the 5' RACE reads, yields one record per CDR3 protein. The profile covers about 840,000 distinct CDR3 sequences, with almost 30% appearing a single time and 9.5% to 13% taken by the ten largest. This entry comes from a study of blood T cells in healthy people across ages. Every sample gave at least 6 micrograms of total RNA when it was extracted. The ends lost 6 bases at V and 2 bases at J; junction bases unmatched: 6. Germline V lookup: CDR1 MNHEY, CDR2 SMNVEV (reference sequence). There are 16 residues in the CDR3. Another study also made use of these data, one on T cells of mothers and their children.

Sequencing input: blood. The receptor was isolated from a woman between 35 and 50 years old in good health. This chain links TRBV27 with TRBJ2-1; TRBD2 matches 11 bases. The CDR3 spells CASSSLAGGPYNEQFF. CDR3 nucleotides: TGTGCCAGCAGCTCTCTAGCGGGGGGACCCTACAATGAGCAGTTCTTC.